The source of this T cell receptor beta chain is a study of T cell repertoires in cytomegalovirus infection (dated by TCRdb to about 2019). General notes on the study: The peptide stimulations were aimed at well-studied HLA-B-restricted epitopes as well as recently identified HLA-C-restricted CMV epitopes, whose presentation resists viral immunomodulation. Donor HLA type was relevant to the analysis, because carriage of CMV infection together with the matching HLA type was indicated by public TCR beta signatures.

The sample was run on an Illumina HiSeq 1500. TCRdb reran the public reads through fastp at Q25 and MiXCR, keeping productive beta chains. All rows with the same CDR3 protein become a single entry with the most common DNA and genes. Across this sample there are some 560,000 distinct CDR3 sequences, with 40% seen only once. 48% of the sample is taken by the ten largest. In the germline V gene, CDR1 corresponds to MGHRA and CDR2 to YSYEKL. Trimming leaves V shorter by 5 bases and J shorter by 10 bases, with the junction holding 19 bases beyond the gene matches. The CDR3 covers 18 residues, taking in both the cysteine and the phenylalanine. The sequence is cut down to CDR3 DNA, 54 bases in frame from base 1. What the study reported, not specific to this receptor: In the ex vivo response, HLA-C-restricted CMV-specific TCR beta clonotypes were dominant, and in two of eight donors the single most frequent clonotype came from this HLA-C-restricted group. In both this cohort and an independent cohort of 350 to 400 donors, the cumulative frequency of public TCR beta family members distinguished carriers of CMV infection plus the relevant HLA type.

A word on this clonotype: What antigen it recognizes has not been identified. The record has no base qualities; no much larger clone is one base away.

The treatment or condition label for this specimen denotes: in vitro stimulation with specific CMV peptide epitopes to enrich CMV-specific T cells. Rearrangement joined TRBV4-1 to TRBJ2-1, with TRBD2 matching 11 junction bases. Material: cultured PBMCs, obtained from culture after CMV antigen stimulation. The TCR originated in a human donor in good health (CMV status not recorded). Some clones in this sample may be carry-over from other donors' samples. CDR3 reads: CASSVQGHGTSGAGEQFF. The DNA is as follows: TGCGCCAGCAGCGTCCAGGGTCATGGGACTAGCGGAGCCGGCGAGCAGTTCTTC.